This T cell receptor beta chain appears in the sequencing data of a study of blood T cell repertoires in COVID-19 (dated by TCRdb to the early 2020s). The study in broad terms: Samples from collaborators originated in the United States, Italy and Spain and spanned both the acute and convalescent phases of COVID-19. The material from the prospective study consisted of cDNA or gDNA derived from T cells, B-cell-depleted T cells, or PBMCs. Subjects who had been exposed to COVID-19, were actively infected with it, or had recovered from it provided the deeply sampled blood TCRbeta repertoires that made up the dataset. The repertoires were released in a freely available public database meant as a resource for research on the immune response to SARS-CoV-2. The samples were drawn from the first 160 participants of the ongoing ImmuneRACE study and from 1,254 subjects provided by 6 global collaborators. Sample metadata almost always included a de-identified subject ID, COVID-19 status, age in years and sex. Where available, HLA class I and class II types were taken from metadata supplied by the sample provider and were not determined by assay-based typing. What the authors observed across the whole study: The quantity of clinical and demographic metadata differed by source and by participant and was supplied without curation.

This clone was detected once. Its antigen is currently not known. No much larger clonotype is one base removed from it; base qualities were not supplied. From the cysteine up to the phenylalanine, the CDR3 has a length of 19 residues. The retained sequence is limited to the CDR3, 57 bases, with the frame set at the first base. For CDR1 and CDR2, the germline V gene lists SGHDT and YYEEEE. At the junction V is shortened by 1 base and J by 0 bases; bases outside the gene matches: 7. The collaborating institutions used their own protocols to collect whole blood in K2EDTA tubes. For TCRbeta analysis, collaborators shipped samples as frozen whole blood, isolated PBMCs, or DNA extracted from either of those sample types. TCRbeta CDR3 regions were amplified from genomic DNA by means of the immunoSEQ Assay, a bias-controlled multiplex PCR. The study's processing was this. Within the assay, amplification of reference gene primers was used to estimate how many nucleated cells each sample contained. To quantify the absolute abundance of each unique TCRbeta CDR3 rearrangement, sequence reads were collapsed and filtered. For each sample, productive Simpson clonality was calculated as the square root of Simpson's diversity index across productive rearrangements. What TCRdb holds here is the immuneACCESS table cut down to in-frame rearrangements. Part of the clones is not present; checked against another copy, under half of the missing clones reflect an unresolved V gene, and the others are unexplained. That table is the source of V, J and clone size, and D and trimming were worked out from the DNA. This sample lists about 59,000 clones; approximately 87% were detected once. 5.5% to 8.5% of the sample lies in the top ten.

In this chain, TRBV5-6 is recombined with TRBJ2-4, and TRBD2 matches 13 of the central bases. The sequence was collected from a man aged 55 to 69 with active or convalescent COVID-19. The sample comprised peripheral blood. The sequenced DNA: TGTGCCAGCAGCTTGATGGGACTAGCGGGGATACTAGCCAAAAACATTCAGTACTTC. Its translation is CASSLMGLAGILAKNIQYF.